A single TCR beta chain is shown here with its context. This clonotype has just a few counts. It lacks a known antigen. Qualities for individual bases were not recorded, and no much larger clone is one base off. Sample treatment or condition, as interpreted from the label and publication: allogeneic hematopoietic cell transplantation with graft depleted of TCRalphabeta T cells and CD19 B cells. The children who served as transplant recipients had been given grafts of TCRalphabeta/CD19-depleted allogeneic hematopoietic cells. Library construction relied on PCR. The run used an Illumina HiSeq 2500. To normalize quantification of the TCRbeta repertoire, the TCR libraries were built with molecular barcoding that relied on unique molecular identifiers. In-frame beta chains were kept once TCRdb had trimmed the public reads at Q25 with fastp and called clones with MiXCR. Each entry is one CDR3 protein sequence, shown with its most common DNA and genes. Counted in this sample were about 200,000 distinct CDR3 sequences; approximately 15% of them appeared once. The ten most abundant clones make up just under 45% of the sample.

The CDR3 runs 18 amino acids, cysteine and phenylalanine included. Only the CDR3 DNA stays, 54 bases, in frame from base 1. Per the germline V gene, MNHEY is the CDR1 and SVGAGI is the CDR2. Germline trimming: 2 bases from V, 4 bases from J; junction bases outside gene matches: 10. This record belongs to a study of T-cell reconstitution after alpha-beta-depleted transplantation in children (dated by TCRdb to the mid-2010s). About the investigation overall: Using TCR repertoire profiling, the study followed T-cell immune reconstitution in a quantitative way in children after TCRalphabeta/CD19-depleted allogeneic hematopoietic cell transplantation.

The investigation overall reported the following: Over subsequent months, a decline in hyperexpanded clone frequencies was noted, and after one year, T-cell counts and TCRbeta diversity were mostly ascribed to newly produced T cells. Apparently early alphabetaT-cell count recovery about two months after transplant reportedly relied on only several hundred rapidly expanded clones derived from non-depleted graft cells. The high TCRbeta diversity at day 60 in some patients was ascribed to recipient T cells and intrathymic progenitors that had survived conditioning.

This chain is built from TRBV6-5 and TRBJ1-4; 10 middle bases align to TRBD1. This clonotype was obtained from a male patient between 2 and 15 years old who had a stem cell transplant for acute lymphoblastic leukemia, so the T cells may come from the graft donor. Sample: PBMCs, mostly from graft donor cells, taken 360 days after TCRalphabeta/CD19-depleted stem cell transplant. The DNA sequence is TGTGCCAGCAGTTACGGTCAGACAGGGGGCGCATTTAATGAAAAACTGTTTTTT. Its product reads: CASSYGQTGGAFNEKLFF.